These T cell receptor beta chains were read from a single sample in a study of shared clonotypes between healthy human individuals. The assay was immunoSEQ multiplex PCR, and TCRdb's table has in-frame clones only and misses some. The sample includes 2 million to 2.5 million clones, under 95% seen only once; the top ten take under 2%. The sample consisted of naive CD8+ T cells from PBMCs. The receptors derive from a man younger than 30 in good health. Some clones in this sample may be carry-over from other donors' samples. CDR3s include the opening cysteine and the closing phenylalanine or tryptophan. The D gene is left open where the match is weak. Size values are once, few and many counts, or a class for expanded clones, and some rows have none.

length	V	D	J	size	DNA	CDR3
14	TRBV7-2	-	TRBJ1-4	-	TGTGCCAGCAGCTCGGGAGTCAGACGGGAAAAACTGTTTTTT	CASSSGVRREKLFF
14	TRBV10-3	-	TRBJ1-1	-	TGTGCCATCAGTGAAATTAATTCGCAAACTGAAGCTTTCTTT	CAISEINSQTEAFF
16	TRBV14	TRBD2	TRBJ2-3	-	TGTGCCAGCAGCGTTTCTAGCGGGGAATCGGCAGATACGCAGTATTTT	CASSVSSGESADTQYF
15	TRBV4-1	-	TRBJ1-5	-	TGCGCCAGCAGCCACGTGGGCCGGAGGGAACAGCCCCAGCATTTT	CASSHVGRREQPQHF
15	TRBV19	-	TRBJ2-1	-	TGTGCCAGCGCGTTTGCGACTACCTTCTACAATGAGCAGTTCTTC	CASAFATTFYNEQFF
13	TRBV19	-	TRBJ2-7	-	TGTGCCAGTATCGGGGGGCCCTCGAGTGAGCAGTACTTC	CASIGGPSSEQYF
15	TRBV19	TRBD1	TRBJ2-5	-	TGTGCGAGCGGGGACAGGGGGTTGTACCAAGAGACCCAGTACTTC	CASGDRGLYQETQYF
17	TRBV14	TRBD2	TRBJ2-3	-	TGTGCCAGCAGCCAAATTGCTAGCGGGGCTTACACAGATACGCAGTATTTT	CASSQIASGAYTDTQYF
14	TRBV27	-	TRBJ1-4	-	TGTGCCAGCAAAGAGGGGGGGGCAGGCGAAAAACTGTTTTTT	CASKEGGAGEKLFF
14	TRBV5-6	-	TRBJ2-1	-	TGTGCCAGCAGCTCCGGGACCAGCAGCAATGAGCAGTTCTTC	CASSSGTSSNEQFF
12	TRBV11-2	-	TRBJ2-7	-	TGTGCCAGCAGCTTAAGGGGGTACGAGCAGTACTTC	CASSLRGYEQYF
13	TRBV9	-	TRBJ2-1	-	TGTGCCAGCAGCGTAGGGGATGGGGATGAGCAGTTCTTC	CASSVGDGDEQFF
17	TRBV15	-	TRBJ2-1	-	TGTGCCACCAGCAGAGCACTACAGGGATCACGGCGCAATGAGCAGTTCTTC	CATSRALQGSRRNEQFF
9	TRBV30	-	TRBJ1-5	-	TGTGCCTGTTGTTGGCCCCAGCATTTT	CACCWPQHF
19	TRBV7-9	TRBD1	TRBJ2-5	once	TGTGCCAGCAGCTTAGCGCCGAACAGGGGGCTGAAATTGCAAGAGACCCAGTACTTC	CASSLAPNRGLKLQETQYF
18	TRBV2	TRBD2	TRBJ2-1	-	TGTGCCAGCAGTGAACATCAAGCGGGAGTAGTACTGTACAATGAGCAGTTCTTC	CASSEHQAGVVLYNEQFF
14	TRBV27	TRBD1	TRBJ1-1	-	TGTGCCAGCAACATAGGGGGCGGGTTTACTGAAGCTTTCTTT	CASNIGGGFTEAFF
13	TRBV13	TRBD2	TRBJ2-7	-	TGTGCCAGCAAACCCAGCGGGAGTTACGAGCAGTACTTC	CASKPSGSYEQYF
13	TRBV13	TRBD2	TRBJ2-1	-	TGTGCCAGCAGTCAGCGGGAGGGTTTTGAGCAGTTCTTC	CASSQREGFEQFF
17	TRBV4-3	TRBD1	TRBJ2-2	once	TGCGCCAGCAGCCAAGAGAAGACAGGGTATCACACCGGGGAGCTGTTTTTT	CASSQEKTGYHTGELFF